This TCR beta chain was sequenced for a study of blood T cell repertoires in COVID-19 (dated by TCRdb to 2018 to 2021). Looking at the study overall: The collaborator samples originated in the United States, Italy and Spain and spanned the acute and convalescent phases of COVID-19. The prospective study material was composed of cDNA or gDNA derived from T cells, B-cell-depleted T cells, or PBMCs. The dataset comprised deeply sampled blood TCRbeta repertoires from subjects exposed to, actively infected with, or recovered from COVID-19. The repertoires were released in a freely available public database intended as a resource for research on the immune response to SARS-CoV-2. The samples were drawn from the first 160 participants of the ongoing ImmuneRACE study and from more than 1,000 subjects provided by 6 global collaborators. The sample metadata nearly always contained a de-identified subject ID, COVID-19 status, age in years and sex. Where available, HLA class I and class II types were taken from metadata supplied by the sample provider and were not determined by assay-based typing.

Spanning cysteine to phenylalanine, the CDR3 consists of 15 amino acids. This entry keeps only the CDR3 DNA: 45 bases, framed from base 1. CDR1 and CDR2 were assigned from the germline V gene as SGHRS and YFSETQ. Deletion took 5 bases off V and 0 bases off J, with a span of 12 bases between the germline ends. Of note for this clone: There is no known antigen for this receptor. Base quality data are lacking; no much larger clone is found one base away.

The paper's findings and limits, for the study overall: The amount of clinical and demographic metadata varied by source and participant and was provided uncurated.

The collaborating institutions used their own protocols to collect whole blood in K2EDTA tubes. For TCRbeta analysis, collaborator samples were shipped as frozen whole blood, as isolated PBMCs, or as DNA extracted from either sample type. TCRbeta CDR3 regions were amplified from genomic DNA using the immunoSEQ Assay, a bias-controlled multiplex PCR. The authors' pipeline ran thus. Within the assay, amplification of reference gene primers was used to estimate how many nucleated cells each sample contained. To quantify the absolute abundance of each unique TCRbeta CDR3 rearrangement, sequence reads were collapsed and filtered. For each sample, productive Simpson clonality was calculated as the square root of Simpson's diversity index across productive rearrangements. TCRdb limited this immuneACCESS table to in-frame rearrangements with V and J called. A share of clones is missing; checked studies link under half to unresolved V genes, and the rest is unexplained. V, J and clone size were drawn from that table, and D and trimming were deduced from the DNA. Across this sample there are 150,000 to 200,000 clones, with 81% seen only once. The ten largest make up approximately 11% of the sample.

The source is a man aged 60 to 69 with active or convalescent COVID-19. This receptor chain uses TRBV5-1 and TRBJ1-3; TRBD1 is a possible D gene, resting on 5 matching bases. The sample comprised peripheral blood. This receptor has the CDR3 CASRLQGDSGNTIYF. DNA sequence: TGCGCCAGCAGACTGCAGGGCGACTCTGGAAACACCATATATTTT.